The sequence of this T cell receptor (beta chain) was determined in a study of early T cells in non-severe SARS-CoV-2 infection. CDR1 is ENHRY, CDR2 SYGVKD, per germline. This CDR3 region has 13 residues. V was trimmed by 3 bases and J by 1 base, leaving 6 bases between them. Study-wide points: Database matching using VDJdb favored anti-spike CD8 responses, with private and CD4 specificities left missing.

Researchers tagged individual cDNA molecules with unique molecular identifiers. A single record per CDR3 protein comes from TCRdb applying MiXCR to the 5' RACE reads. The sample includes 30,000 or so distinct CDR3 sequences, roughly 5.3% of them seen just once. This clonotype was seen many times. What it recognizes is unknown. This clonotype originated in an adult who was a healthcare worker with PCR-confirmed SARS-CoV-2 infection or an uninfected control (not recorded which). Sequenced input: whole blood. This rearrangement joins TRBV10-3 to TRBJ1-2; D not certain. The CDR3 DNA sequence: TGTGCCATCAGTGATCTAGTTAACTATGGCTACACCTTC. Protein sequence: CAISDLVNYGYTF.